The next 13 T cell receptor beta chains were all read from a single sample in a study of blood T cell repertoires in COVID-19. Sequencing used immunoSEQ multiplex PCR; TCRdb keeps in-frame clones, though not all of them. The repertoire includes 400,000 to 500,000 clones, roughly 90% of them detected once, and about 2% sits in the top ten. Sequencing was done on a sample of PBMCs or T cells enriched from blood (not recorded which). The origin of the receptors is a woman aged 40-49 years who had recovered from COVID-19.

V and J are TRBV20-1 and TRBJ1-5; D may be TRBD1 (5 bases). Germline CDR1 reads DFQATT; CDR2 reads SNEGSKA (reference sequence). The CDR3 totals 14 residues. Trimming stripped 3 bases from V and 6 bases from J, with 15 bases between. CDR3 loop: CSASYGTEGQPQHF. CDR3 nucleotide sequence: TGCAGTGCTAGTTACGGGACTGAGGGTCAGCCCCAGCATTTT.

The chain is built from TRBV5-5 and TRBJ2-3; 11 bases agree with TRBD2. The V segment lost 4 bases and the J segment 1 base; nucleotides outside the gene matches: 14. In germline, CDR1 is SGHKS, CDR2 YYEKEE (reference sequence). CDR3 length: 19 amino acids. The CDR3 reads CASSPSGVAGGVGTDTQYF. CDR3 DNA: TGTGCCAGCAGCCCATCCGGGGTAGCGGGAGGGGTGGGCACAGATACGCAGTATTTT. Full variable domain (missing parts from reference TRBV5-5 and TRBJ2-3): DAGVTQSPTHLIKTRGQQVTLRCSPISGHKSVSWYQQVLGQGPQFIFQYYEKEERGRGNFPDRFSARQFPNYSSELNVNALLLGDSALYLCASSPSGVAGGVGTDTQYFGPGTRLTVL.

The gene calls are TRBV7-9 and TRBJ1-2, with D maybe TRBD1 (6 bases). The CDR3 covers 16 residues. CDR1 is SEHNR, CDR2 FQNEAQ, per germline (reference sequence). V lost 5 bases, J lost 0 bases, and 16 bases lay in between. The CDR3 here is CASSPWRQEANYGYTF. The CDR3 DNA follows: TGTGCCAGCAGCCCCTGGAGACAGGAAGCTAACTATGGCTACACCTTC.

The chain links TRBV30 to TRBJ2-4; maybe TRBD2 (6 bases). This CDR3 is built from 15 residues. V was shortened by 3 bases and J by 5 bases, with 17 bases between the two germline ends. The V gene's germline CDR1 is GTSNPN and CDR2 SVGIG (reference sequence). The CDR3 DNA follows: TGTGCCTGGAGGGAGGGAGTTGGGGACGAAAACATTCAGTACTTC. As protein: CAWREGVGDENIQYF.

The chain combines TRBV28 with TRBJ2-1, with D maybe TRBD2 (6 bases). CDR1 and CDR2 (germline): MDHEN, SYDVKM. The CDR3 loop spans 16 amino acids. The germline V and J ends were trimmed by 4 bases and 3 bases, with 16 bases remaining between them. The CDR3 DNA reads TGTGCCAGCAGTTCCCCTCAAGAGCGGGTCTACAATGAGCAGTTCTTC. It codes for CASSSPQERVYNEQFF.

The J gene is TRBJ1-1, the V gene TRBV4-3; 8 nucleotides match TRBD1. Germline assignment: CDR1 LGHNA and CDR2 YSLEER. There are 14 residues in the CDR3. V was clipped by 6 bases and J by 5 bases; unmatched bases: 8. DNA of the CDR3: TGCGCCAGCAGTTTGGGACAGGCGGGTACTGAAGCTTTCTTT. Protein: CASSLGQAGTEAFF.

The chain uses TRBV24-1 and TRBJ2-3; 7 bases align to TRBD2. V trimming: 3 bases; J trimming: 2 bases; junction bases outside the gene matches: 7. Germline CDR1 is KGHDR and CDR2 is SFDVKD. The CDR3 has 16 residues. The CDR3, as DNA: TGTGCCACCAGTGATAGCAGCGGGAAACCCACAGATACGCAGTATTTT. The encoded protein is CATSDSSGKPTDTQYF.

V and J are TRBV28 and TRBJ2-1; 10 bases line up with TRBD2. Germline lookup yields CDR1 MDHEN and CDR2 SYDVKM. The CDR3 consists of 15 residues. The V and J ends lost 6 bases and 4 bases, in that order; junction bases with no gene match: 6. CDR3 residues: CASRGAGGRYNEQFF. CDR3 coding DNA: TGTGCCAGCAGGGGAGCGGGAGGGCGATACAATGAGCAGTTCTTC. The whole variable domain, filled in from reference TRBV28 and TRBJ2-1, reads DVKVTQSSRYLVKRTGEKVFLECVQDMDHENMFWYRQDPGLGLRLIYFSYDVKMKEKGDIPEGYSVSREKKERFSLILESASTNQTSMYLCASRGAGGRYNEQFFGPGTRLTVL.

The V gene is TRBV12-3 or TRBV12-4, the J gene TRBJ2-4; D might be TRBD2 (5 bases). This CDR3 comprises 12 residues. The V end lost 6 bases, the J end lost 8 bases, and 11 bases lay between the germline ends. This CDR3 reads CASSSRRDIQYF. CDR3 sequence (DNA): TGTGCCAGCAGCTCTCGGCGGGACATTCAGTACTTC.

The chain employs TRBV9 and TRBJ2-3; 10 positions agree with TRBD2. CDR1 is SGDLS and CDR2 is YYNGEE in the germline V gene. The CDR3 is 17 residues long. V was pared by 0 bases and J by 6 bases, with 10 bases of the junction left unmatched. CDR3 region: CASSVASSGSGRDTQYF. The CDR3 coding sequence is TGTGCCAGCAGCGTAGCATCTAGCGGGAGTGGGAGGGATACGCAGTATTTT.

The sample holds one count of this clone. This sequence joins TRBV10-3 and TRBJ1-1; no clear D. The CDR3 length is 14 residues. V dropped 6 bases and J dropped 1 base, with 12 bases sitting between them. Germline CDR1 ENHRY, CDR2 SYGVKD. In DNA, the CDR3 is TGTGCCATCAGGTCGACTGAACGGAACACTGAAGCTTTCTTT. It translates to CAIRSTERNTEAFF.

CDR3 residues: CASSYYPSGSQETQYF. CDR3 nucleotides: TGTGCCAGCAGTTACTATCCTAGCGGCAGCCAAGAGACCCAGTACTTC. This chain joins TRBV6-5 and TRBJ2-5; 7 positions agree with TRBD2. Trimming cost V 1 base and J 1 base; bases outside gene matches: 6. Germline CDR1 reads MNHEY; CDR2 reads SVGAGI. There are 16 residues in the CDR3.

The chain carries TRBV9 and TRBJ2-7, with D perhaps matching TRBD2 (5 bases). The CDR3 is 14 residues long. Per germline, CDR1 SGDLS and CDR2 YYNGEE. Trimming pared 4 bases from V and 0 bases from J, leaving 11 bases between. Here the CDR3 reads CASSSERTSYEQYF. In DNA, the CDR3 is TGTGCCAGCAGCTCCGAGCGGACCTCCTACGAGCAGTACTTC. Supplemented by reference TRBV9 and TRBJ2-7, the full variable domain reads DSGVTQTPKHLITATGQRVTLRCSPRSGDLSVYWYQQSLDQGLQFLIQYYNGEERAKGNILERFSAQQFPDLHSELNLSSLELGDSALYFCASSSERTSYEQYFGPGTRLTVT.